The next 12 T cell receptor beta chains were all read from a single sample in a study of T-cell memory formation after mild COVID-19 (dated by TCRdb to the early 2020s). Receptor amplification or capture employed 5' RACE. The sample was run on an Illumina NovaSeq 6000. Starting from the raw public reads, TCRdb applied fastp trimming at Q25, assembled clones with MiXCR and retained in-frame beta chains. Rows are combined by CDR3 protein, so each entry shows the most common genes and DNA. Counted in this sample were about 190,000 distinct CDR3 sequences; about 18% of them appeared once. Jointly, the top ten make up approximately 2.4% of the sample. Sequenced material: PBMCs or a T cell subset sorted from them (not recorded which). The source is an adult woman who had mild COVID-19 (a few samples of this study predate the infection). The sample titles of this study are shuffled in the database, so cell type and time point are left out; the donor was told from shared clones.

The table lists this clonotype with many counts. The chain links TRBV5-1 to TRBJ2-1, with 10 bases matching TRBD2. Germline V gives CDR1 SGHRS, CDR2 YFSETQ. V was clipped by 4 bases and J by 5 bases; unmatched bases: 6. The length of the CDR3 is 15 residues. In nucleotides, the CDR3 is TGCGCCAGCAGCCCCCGGCTAGCGGGGGACAATGAGCAGTTCTTC. Translation: CASSPRLAGDNEQFF.

This clonotype occurred a few times. This chain uses TRBV4-1 with TRBJ2-7; TRBD1 matches 7 bases. The V and J ends lost 0 bases and 2 bases, in that order; junction bases with no gene match: 4. The germline CDR1 and CDR2 sequences are MGHRA and YSYEKL. This CDR3 has 15 residues. The DNA for the CDR3 is TGCGCCAGCAGCCAAGATTGGGACAGTCCCTACGAGCAGTACTTC. Translated, it gives CASSQDWDSPYEQYF.

The genes are TRBV7-6 and TRBJ1-5; TRBD1 matches 8 bases. This CDR3 contains 15 residues. CDR1 is SGHVS and CDR2 is FNYEAQ in the germline V gene. The V gene end was trimmed by 4 bases and the J gene end by 6 bases; junction bases not matched to a gene: 8. DNA for the CDR3: TGTGCCAGCAGCTCAGGACAGGGTGGGGCTCAGCCCCAGCATTTT. This translates into CASSSGQGGAQPQHF.

The V and J genes are TRBV5-1 and TRBJ2-7; 9 positions match TRBD2. The CDR3 contains 16 residues. Germline V CDR1 and CDR2: SGHRS, YFSETQ. V lost 4 bases, J lost 0 bases, and 8 bases stayed unmatched. The CDR3 DNA is TGCGCCAGCAGCCCGATCGGGCGGGGGGGCTCCTACGAGCAGTACTTC. This codes for CASSPIGRGGSYEQYF. The variable domain in full, completed from reference TRBV5-1 and TRBJ2-7, reads KAGVTQTPRYLIKTRGQQVTLSCSPISGHRSVSWYQQTPGQGLQFLFEYFSETQRNKGNFPGRFSGRQFSNSRSEMNVSTLELGDSALYLCASSPIGRGGSYEQYFGPGTRLTVT.

This clonotype has just a few counts. The rearrangement links TRBV25-1 to TRBJ2-2; tentative D call: TRBD2 (5 bases). CDR3 length: 14 amino acids. In germline, CDR1 is MGHDK, CDR2 SYGVNS. V was pared by 7 bases and J by 1 base, with 10 bases between. CDR3 loop: CASKLDWNTGELFF. CDR3 nucleotides: TGTGCCAGCAAACTGGACTGGAACACCGGGGAGCTGTTTTTT.

This clonotype has more than one count but fewer than ten. Written as DNA, the CDR3 is TGTGCCAGTAGTATAGCCTCAGGGGGCGCCAGCTCTGGGGCCAACGTCCTGACTTTC. Translated: CASSIASGGASSGANVLTF. V usage is TRBV19 and J usage is TRBJ2-6; 8 bases match TRBD1. Germline trimming cut 1 base from V and 0 bases from J; bases unmatched to any gene: 8. CDR1 LNHDA and CDR2 SQIVND come from the germline V gene (reference sequence). The CDR3 sequence is 19 residues long.

V gene TRBV3-1 combines with J gene TRBJ2-2; D unresolved. Germline lookup yields CDR1 LGHDT and CDR2 YNNKEL (reference sequence). CDR3 length equals 15 residues. Trimming took 5 bases from V and 1 from J, leaving 11 bases between them. The chain's CDR3 is CASSSGSRNTGELFF. The CDR3 bases are TGTGCCAGCAGCAGTGGGTCAAGGAACACCGGGGAGCTGTTTTTT.

The J gene is TRBJ2-2, the V gene TRBV7-9; perhaps TRBD1 as D (6 bases). Deletions cut 5 bases from V and 2 bases from J, with 24 bases between. CDR3 length: 19 amino acids. CDR1 SEHNR and CDR2 FQNEAQ come from the germline V gene (reference sequence). CDR3 protein: CASSRGGQNPLGNTGELFF. DNA of the CDR3: TGTGCCAGCAGCCGCGGAGGACAGAACCCACTGGGCAACACCGGGGAGCTGTTTTTT.

In this sample, this clonotype turned up a few times. This chain joins TRBV27 and TRBJ2-7, with TRBD2 as a possible D gene (6 bases). Per germline, CDR1 MNHEY and CDR2 SMNVEV (reference sequence). The CDR3 totals 19 residues. V lost 5 bases and J 3 bases, leaving 29 bases between the germline ends. The CDR3 coding sequence is TGTGCCAGCAGTCCCCTACTTGGTCGTGCTAGCCCCGGGGGCTACGAGCAGTACTTC. As protein: CASSPLLGRASPGGYEQYF.

This chain uses TRBV27 with TRBJ2-1; possible D gene TRBD2, 5 bases. The CDR3 is 14 amino acids. Trimming removed 6 bases from V and 0 bases from J, with 9 bases in between. From germline, CDR1 is MNHEY and CDR2 SMNVEV (reference sequence). This CDR3 reads CASRPRGSYNEQFF. The CDR3 DNA is TGTGCCAGCAGACCCCGGGGCTCCTACAATGAGCAGTTCTTC.

This clonotype was recorded many times. V usage is TRBV20-1 and J usage is TRBJ1-4, with D possibly being TRBD1 (6 bases). Germline-derived CDR1 and CDR2 are DFQATT and SNEGSKA (reference sequence). The CDR3 spans 14 residues. V shed 1 base and J shed 8 bases, with 14 bases lying between them. The CDR3 DNA is TGCAGTGCTAGAGGTGAAGGGGGACGAGAAAAACTGTTTTTT. Amino acid sequence: CSARGEGGREKLFF.

The chain uses TRBV11-2 and TRBJ2-5, with 7 bases fitting TRBD1. This CDR3 has 13 amino acids. The V gene end was trimmed by 5 bases and the J gene end by 7 bases; junction bases not matched to a gene: 7. The germline CDR1 and CDR2 sequences are SGHAT and FQNNGV. The CDR3 protein is CASSGQERGTQYF. The CDR3, as DNA: TGTGCCAGCAGCGGACAGGAAAGGGGGACCCAGTACTTC. Complete variable domain (other parts from reference TRBV11-2 and TRBJ2-5): EAGVAQSPRYKIIEKRQSVAFWCNPISGHATLYWYQQILGQGPKLLIQFQNNGVVDDSQLPKDRFSAERLKGVDSTLKIQPAKLEDSAVYLCASSGQERGTQYFGPGTRLLVL.